The rows below give T cell receptor beta chains drawn from one sample of a study of vaccination effects on CD4 cells after COVID-19. Profiling relied on immunoSEQ multiplex PCR, and the TCRdb table lists in-frame clones only, not all of them. Of nearly 45,000 clones listed, roughly two thirds were seen once; the top ten hold over 25%. No antigen is known for these receptors. Sequenced here: CD4+ T cells from PBMCs cultured with a peptide pool, sampled before COVID-19 vaccination. The receptors come from a human donor who had a prior SARS-CoV-2 infection. CDR3s include the opening cysteine and the closing phenylalanine or tryptophan. The D gene is left open where the match is weak. Clone size is shown for a subset of rows, as once, few, many or a class of expanded clone.

size	D	V	J	DNA	CDR3
NA	TRBD1	TRBV4-1	TRBJ1-2	TGCGCCAGCAGCCAGACCCTAAAAAAAGACAGGGGAAACTATGGCTACACCTTC	CASSQTLKKDRGNYGYTF
NA	NA	TRBV7-3	TRBJ1-6	TGTGCCAGCAGCCCACAAAGGGGTTCACCCCTCCACTTT	CASSPQRGSPLHF
NA	NA	TRBV2	TRBJ2-5	TGTGCCAGCAGTGAGGAGGGACAGAATAAAGAGACCCAGTACTTC	CASSEEGQNKETQYF
NA	NA	TRBV11-3	TRBJ2-3	TGTGCCAGCAGCGAGTATGCAGATACGCAGTATTTT	CASSEYADTQYF
NA	NA	TRBV2	TRBJ1-1	TGTGCCAGCAGTGGTCGGTTGGGCACTGAAGCTTTCTTT	CASSGRLGTEAFF
NA	NA	TRBV5-1	TRBJ2-3	TGCGCCAGCAGCCTAGAAGGGGGGGATACGCAGTATTTT	CASSLEGGDTQYF
NA	TRBD1	TRBV24-1	TRBJ2-2	TGTGCCACCCATACAGGGGACGGAGGCCCCGGGGAGCTGTTTTTT	CATHTGDGGPGELFF
NA	TRBD2	TRBV7-6	TRBJ2-2	TGTGCCAGCAGCTTGAGACTAGCGGGGGGGCTGAACACCGGGGAGCTGTTTTTT	CASSLRLAGGLNTGELFF
NA	NA	TRBV2	TRBJ2-4	TGTGCCAGCAAGGGGCTAGCCAAAAACATTCAGTACTTC	CASKGLAKNIQYF
NA	NA	TRBV14	TRBJ1-1	TGTGCCAGCAGCCAAGAAGCGGACACTGAAGCTTTCTTT	CASSQEADTEAFF
NA	NA	TRBV4-2	TRBJ2-1	TGTGCCAGCAGCCAAGTCCAACCAGACCCAGTACAAGGGAATGAGCAGTTCTTC	CASSQVQPDPVQGNEQFF
few	TRBD2	TRBV5-4	TRBJ2-5	TGTGCCAGCAGCTGGACTAGCGGGGGGGCCGGAGAGACCCAGTACTTC	CASSWTSGGAGETQYF
NA	NA	TRBV7-9	TRBJ1-1	TGTGCCAGCAGCTTAAGGGAAATGAACACTGAAGCTTTCTTT	CASSLREMNTEAFF
NA	TRBD2	TRBV2	TRBJ2-5	TGTGCCAGCAGCTTAGCTCAGGGACTACCTGTGACCCAGTACTTC	CASSLAQGLPVTQYF
NA	NA	TRBV7-6	TRBJ2-7	TGTGCCAGCAGCTTAGTGGGGGGCTCGGGAGCGGTGCAGTACTTC	CASSLVGGSGAVQYF
NA	NA	TRBV7-2	TRBJ1-3	TGTGCCAGCAGCTTAACCGGCACAGCGGGAAACACCATATATTTT	CASSLTGTAGNTIYF
NA	TRBD1	TRBV27	TRBJ2-7	TGTGCCAGCAGTGCCGACAGGGGGGCTAGCTACGAGCAGTACTTC	CASSADRGASYEQYF
NA	TRBD2	TRBV2	TRBJ2-1	TGTGCCAGCAGTCGACTAGCGGGGTCTTACAATGAGCAGTTCTTC	CASSRLAGSYNEQFF
NA	NA	TRBV12-5	TRBJ2-5	TGTGCTAGTGGTTCCCTGACAGGCAACCAAGAGACCCAGTACTTC	CASGSLTGNQETQYF
NA	NA	TRBV4-2	TRBJ2-4	TGTGCCAGCAGCCAAGCTGGTCCTGGGGAGAACATTCAGTACTTC	CASSQAGPGENIQYF
NA	NA	TRBV27	TRBJ2-3	TGTGCCAGCAGTTTGGGGAACACAGATACGCAGTATTTT	CASSLGNTDTQYF
NA	TRBD1	TRBV7-7	TRBJ2-2	TGTGCTAGCAGCGCGCAAACAGGGGCCCCCTTGGGCGGGGAGCTGTTTTTT	CASSAQTGAPLGGELFF
NA	NA	TRBV5-1	TRBJ2-1	TGCGCCAGCAGCTCCGGGAACCAACTCAATGAGCAGTTCTTC	CASSSGNQLNEQFF